The source of this T cell receptor beta chain is a study of cytomegalovirus exposure and HLA in healthy donors. The CDR3 is 15 residues long. The V gene's germline CDR1 is SGHRS and CDR2 YFSETQ. V lost 0 bases to trimming and J lost 0 bases, with 8 bases between them. This clone was observed a handful of times. Its target is not known. Different DNA sequences within this sample yield the same CDR3. This table comes from immunoSEQ multiplex PCR, and its TCRdb copy is limited to in-frame clones, with some not included. The repertoire consists of 200,000 to 300,000 clones, with less than 95% occurring once and the leading ten covering 3% to 3.5%. Separate from the roughly 700-subject first cohort, the approximately 120-subject validation cohort was the one that the donors belonged to. Study observations and caveats: It was approximately 160 TCR beta chains that were listed as cytomegalovirus-associated. Specific recognition of CMV antigens was confirmed in vitro for a few chains (all CMV-associated).

V is TRBV5-1 and J is TRBJ2-3, with a possible D match to TRBD2 (5 bases). The sequence was collected from a woman aged 25 to 45 in good health and CMV-seronegative. The material sequenced was PBMCs. This CDR3 is CASSLAGTSTDTQYF. The DNA for the CDR3 is TGCGCCAGCAGCTTGGCGGGAACTAGCACAGATACGCAGTATTTT.